The sequence of this T cell receptor beta chain was determined in a study of response to subunit inactivated influenza vaccine. Points from the study as a whole: Each seasonal flu vaccination may recruit only limited new T cells, authors suggested.

As concerns this clonotype: Its antigen is not identified.

V lost 4 bases, J lost 0 bases, and 22 bases lay in between. The CDR3 is 19 residues long. Germline CDR1 and CDR2: SGHDN and FVKESK. TCRdb itself ran the RT-PCR reads through MiXCR, one entry per CDR3 protein. The table records 280,000 or so distinct CDR3 sequences, around a fifth of them present only once. The J gene is TRBJ1-5, the V gene TRBV14; D call uncertain. This clonotype originated in a man aged 50 to 69 who received an inactivated influenza vaccine. The material sequenced was PBMCs from blood, taken about 20 months after vaccination. As DNA, the CDR3 is TGTGCCAGCAGCCGATCCAGGACCCCGTACCTAAATAGCAATCAGCCCCAGCATTTT. Translated, it gives CASSRSRTPYLNSNQPQHF. The whole variable domain, remainder taken from reference TRBV14 and TRBJ1-5, is EAGVTQFPSHSVIEKGQTVTLRCDPISGHDNLYWYRRVMGKEIKFLLHFVKESKQDESGMPNNRFLAERTGGTYSTLKVQPAELEDSGVYFCASSRSRTPYLNSNQPQHFGDGTRLSIL.